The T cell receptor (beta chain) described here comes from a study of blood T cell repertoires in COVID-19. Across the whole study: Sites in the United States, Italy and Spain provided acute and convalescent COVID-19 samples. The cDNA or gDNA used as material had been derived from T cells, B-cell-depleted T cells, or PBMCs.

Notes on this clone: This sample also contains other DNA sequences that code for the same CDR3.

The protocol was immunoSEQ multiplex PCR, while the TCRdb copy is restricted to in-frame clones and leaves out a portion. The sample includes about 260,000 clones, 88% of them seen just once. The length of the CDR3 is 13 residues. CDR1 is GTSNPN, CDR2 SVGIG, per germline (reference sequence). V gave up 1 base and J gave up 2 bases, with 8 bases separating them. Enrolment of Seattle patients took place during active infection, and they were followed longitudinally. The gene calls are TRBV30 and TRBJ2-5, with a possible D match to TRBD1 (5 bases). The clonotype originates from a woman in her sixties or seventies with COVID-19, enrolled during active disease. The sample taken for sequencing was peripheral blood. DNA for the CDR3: TGTGCCTGGAGTGGCGACAGTCAAGAGACCCAGTACTTC. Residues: CAWSGDSQETQYF.